These 27 T cell receptor beta chains were all obtained from the same sample, sequenced in a study of T-cell reconstitution after alpha-beta-depleted transplantation in children. This sample's TCRbeta library carried unique molecular identifier barcodes. TCRdb re-derived calls from the PCR reads in MiXCR, one entry per CDR3 protein. This table has over 120,000 distinct CDR3 sequences, around 8.8% appearing once. Sequenced material: PBMCs, mostly from graft donor cells, taken 180 days after TCRalphabeta/CD19-depleted stem cell transplant. These receptors all come from a female patient under 10 years old who had a stem cell transplant for congenital amegakaryocytic thrombocytopenia, so the T cells may come from the graft donor.

On this clonotype: A read error is possible here, since a much larger clone lies one base away. This chain links TRBV14 with TRBJ1-2; maybe TRBD1 (6 bases). Germline lookup yields CDR1 SGHDN and CDR2 FVKESK. The CDR3 length is 14 residues. The CDR3 reads CARSQGGTGYGYTF. The CDR3 DNA reads TGTGCCAGAAGCCAAGGGGGAACCGGCTATGGCTACACCTTC.

This clonotype was counted many times. The rearrangement joins TRBV12-3 or TRBV12-4 to TRBJ2-3, with TRBD1 as a possible D gene (5 bases). The V and J ends lost 1 base and 2 bases respectively, with 13 bases between them. The length of the CDR3 is 16 residues. The CDR3 protein is CASSLGRVGATDTQYF. For the CDR3, the DNA is TGTGCCAGCAGTTTAGGTAGAGTTGGGGCCACAGATACGCAGTATTTT.

This clonotype was detected many times. The chain employs TRBV4-2 and TRBJ1-2; possible D gene TRBD1, 6 bases. The CDR3 length is 16 residues. V was pared by 1 base and J by 8 bases, with 20 bases between. Germline CDR1 LGHNA, CDR2 YNFKEQ. CDR3 sequence: CASSQANGRGVWGYTF. CDR3 DNA: TGTGCCAGCAGCCAAGCCAACGGCAGGGGCGTGTGGGGCTACACCTTC.

This clonotype occurred many times. This chain links TRBV28 with TRBJ2-7, with 9 bases that match TRBD1. V was pared by 5 bases and J by 2 bases, with 10 bases of the junction left unmatched. The CDR3 is made up of 16 amino acids. Looked up from germline, CDR1 is MDHEN and CDR2 is SYDVKM. In DNA, the CDR3 is TGTGCCAGCAGTCTACACCGGGACAGGGCTACCTACGAGCAGTACTTC. Protein: CASSLHRDRATYEQYF.

This clonotype was recorded many times. This chain links TRBV18 with TRBJ1-5; D not certain. The ends were cut back, 3 bases at V and 4 bases at J, with 7 bases in the middle. CDR1 and CDR2 (germline): KGHSH, LQKENI. The CDR3 spans 13 residues. The CDR3 region is CASSPAGNQPQHF. DNA for the CDR3: TGTGCCAGCTCACCGGCGGGGAATCAGCCCCAGCATTTT. The variable domain in full, completed from reference TRBV18 and TRBJ1-5, reads NAGVMQNPRHLVRRRGQEARLRCSPMKGHSHVYWYRQLPEEGLKFMVYLQKENIIDESGMPKERFSAEFPKEGPSILRIQQVVRGDSAAYFCASSPAGNQPQHFGDGTRLSIL.

This clonotype was detected a few times. This chain uses TRBV18 with TRBJ2-7; D ambiguous. The germline V gene encodes CDR1 KGHSH and CDR2 LQKENI. This CDR3 contains 15 residues. The V gene lost 2 bases and the J gene lost 2 bases, with 13 bases spanning the gap. The CDR3 loop reads CASSPSPGPPYEQYF. CDR3 bases: TGTGCCAGCTCACCATCGCCCGGCCCCCCCTACGAGCAGTACTTC. Full variable domain (missing parts from reference TRBV18 and TRBJ2-7): NAGVMQNPRHLVRRRGQEARLRCSPMKGHSHVYWYRQLPEEGLKFMVYLQKENIIDESGMPKERFSAEFPKEGPSILRIQQVVRGDSAAYFCASSPSPGPPYEQYFGPGTRLTVT.

There are many counts of this clonotype. The J gene is TRBJ2-1, the V gene TRBV28; D perhaps matches TRBD1 (5 bases). From germline, CDR1 is MDHEN and CDR2 SYDVKM. The CDR3 has 14 residues. The V end was cut by 3 bases, the J end by 8 bases, with 14 bases between. The CDR3 loop is CASSLPRGSDEQFF. CDR3 bases: TGTGCCAGCAGTTTGCCAAGGGGTTCCGATGAGCAGTTCTTC.

This clonotype was seen more than once but under ten times. V and J are TRBV11-2 and TRBJ2-5, with 7 positions matching TRBD2. Germline V gene lookup returns CDR1 SGHAT and CDR2 FQNNGV. CDR3 length: 19 amino acids. After removal of 4 bases from V and 0 bases from J, the junction contained 17 bases not matched to a gene. Here the CDR3 reads CASSSSERVGLVYQETQYF. The CDR3 DNA follows: TGTGCCAGCAGCTCCAGCGAGCGGGTTGGACTAGTGTACCAAGAGACCCAGTACTTC.

The table lists this clonotype with many counts. The rearrangement joins TRBV21-1 to TRBJ2-5; the table's TRBD1 call for D was not verified on the DNA. TRBV21-1 is a pseudogene segment. The CDR3 covers 16 residues. The CDR3 coding sequence is TGTGCCAGCAGCCCGCCCACGGAAACCCCCCAAGAGACCCAGTACTTC. It codes for CASSPPTETPQETQYF.

A word on this clonotype: A read error may account for a junction end that differs from germline. V gene TRBV7-2 combines with J gene TRBJ2-7; TRBD2 agrees at 10 bases. The CDR3 covers 16 residues. Looked up from germline, CDR1 is SGHTA and CDR2 is FQGNSA. CDR3 nucleotides: TGTGCCAGCAGCCAACGTACTAGCGGGATTACCTACGACCAGTACTTC. This codes for CASSQRTSGITYDQYF.

This clonotype has just a few counts. The CDR3 is CASSLVGPVNEQFF. CDR3 nucleotide sequence: TGTGCCAGCAGCTTGGTGGGCCCTGTCAATGAGCAGTTCTTC. The chain uses TRBV5-6 and TRBJ2-1; no definite D call. V was trimmed by 0 bases and J by 6 bases, leaving 10 bases between them. This CDR3 is 14 amino acids long. CDR1 is SGHDT and CDR2 is YYEEEE in the germline V gene.

This clonotype has a count of ten or more. The V gene is TRBV21-1, the J gene TRBJ2-1; TRBD2, as called in the table, went unchecked against the DNA. TRBV21-1 has pseudogene status. CDR3 size: 19 residues. CDR3 amino acids: CASSKVLNLAGGLCNEQFF. DNA for the CDR3: TGTGCCAGCAGCAAAGTCCTGAATTTAGCGGGGGGGCTATGCAATGAGCAGTTCTTC.

This clonotype appeared many times. This sequence joins TRBV9 and TRBJ1-2; D remains unclear. CDR1 is SGDLS, CDR2 YYNGEE, per germline. The V gene lost 3 bases and the J gene lost 4 bases, with 16 bases spanning the gap. The CDR3 contains 15 residues. The CDR3 DNA is TGTGCCAGCAGCGCGGGCACCGGATACCTCTATGGCTACACCTTC. It encodes CASSAGTGYLYGYTF.

This clonotype was seen repeatedly, ten times or more. V is TRBV10-3 and J is TRBJ2-1; no clear D gene. V dropped 2 bases and J dropped 10 bases, with 15 bases sitting between them. The CDR3 has 14 amino acids. Per germline, CDR1 ENHRY and CDR2 SYGVKD. The CDR3 nucleotides read TGTGCCATCAGTGAGGTGGCCGCCGACGGCGAGCAGTTCTTC. Amino acids: CAISEVAADGEQFF.

This clonotype was detected only a few times. The gene calls are TRBV20-1 and TRBJ2-7; 11 bases agree with TRBD2. The trim removed 6 bases at V and 5 bases at J, leaving 12 bases unmatched. The CDR3 spans 15 residues. CDR1 and CDR2 from the germline V gene are DFQATT and SNEGSKA (reference sequence). The CDR3 loop reads CSAIKLAGVPHEQYF. Written as DNA, the CDR3 is TGCAGTGCCATCAAACTAGCGGGAGTTCCCCACGAGCAGTACTTC.

Points on this clonotype: As the CDR3 is not closed by the conserved phenylalanine or tryptophan, this likely results from a read error. V is TRBV20-1 and J is TRBJ2-7; D is uncertain. The V gene lost 6 bases and the J gene lost 6 bases, with 12 bases spanning the gap. The CDR3 is 11 residues long. Germline V gene sequence: CDR1 DFQATT, CDR2 SNEGSKA (reference sequence). The CDR3 spells CSATTRGEQYL. Here the CDR3 DNA reads TGCAGTGCCACCACTCGCGGCGAGCAGTACTTG.

Many counts were recorded for this clonotype. The chain uses TRBV6-5 and TRBJ2-2; 7 positions match TRBD2. Germline lookup yields CDR1 MNHEY and CDR2 SVGAGI. The CDR3 has 14 amino acids. With 5 bases clipped from V and 1 base from J, the junction kept 1 base outside the gene matches. The CDR3 spells CASSTSENTGELFF. The CDR3 DNA is TGTGCCAGCAGTACTAGCGAGAACACCGGGGAGCTGTTTTTT.

This clonotype has a count of ten or more. CDR3 sequence: CASSGVYEQYF. The CDR3 bases are TGTGCCAGCAGCGGGGTATACGAGCAGTACTTC. The rearrangement links TRBV6-5 to TRBJ2-7; D may be TRBD2 (5 bases). Germline V gene lookup returns CDR1 MNHEY and CDR2 SVGAGI. Trimming took off 6 bases at V and 4 bases at J, with 7 bases between the two ends. The CDR3 extends over 11 amino acids.

V is TRBV12-3 or TRBV12-4 and J is TRBJ2-2; possibly TRBD1 for D (6 bases). CDR3 size: 16 residues. With 4 bases removed from V and 1 base from J, the gap between germline ends came to 13 bases. The chain's CDR3 is CASSSDLGQNTGELFF. The CDR3 nucleotides are TGTGCCAGCAGTTCAGACTTGGGACAGAACACCGGGGAGCTGTTTTTT.

This clonotype was detected only a few times. The V and J genes are TRBV20-1 and TRBJ2-2, with D perhaps matching TRBD1 (5 bases). The V end was cut by 4 bases, the J end by 4 bases, with 16 bases between. CDR1 is DFQATT and CDR2 is SNEGSKA in the germline V gene (reference sequence). The CDR3 loop spans 15 amino acids. CDR3 in amino acids: CSATGFVTGTGELFF. In nucleotides, the CDR3 is TGCAGTGCTACAGGGTTCGTAACGGGCACCGGGGAGCTGTTTTTT.

This clonotype has only a few counts. The chain links TRBV21-1 to TRBJ1-2; TRBD1 was called by the table and not checked on the DNA. TRBV21-1 is a pseudogene segment. CDR3 length: 16 amino acids. The DNA for the CDR3 is TGTGCCAGCAGCAAAGAAATGGGTGAACTGGGCGTTGGCTACACCTTC. Translating it yields CASSKEMGELGVGYTF.

This chain uses TRBV5-1 with TRBJ2-1; D call uncertain. The germline gives CDR1 SGHRS, CDR2 YFSETQ. The CDR3 contains 18 residues. The ends were cut back, 1 base at V and 0 bases at J, with 17 bases in the middle. The CDR3 loop reads CASSLQAWIVFSYNEQFF. DNA for the CDR3: TGCGCCAGCAGCTTGCAAGCCTGGATTGTGTTCTCCTACAATGAGCAGTTCTTC.

Many counts were recorded for this clonotype. V and J are TRBV5-1 and TRBJ2-7; TRBD2 matches 10 bases. V was clipped by 1 base and J by 6 bases; unmatched bases: 10. The CDR3 sequence is 16 residues long. Germline V gene lookup returns CDR1 SGHRS and CDR2 YFSETQ. The CDR3 DNA reads as TGCGCCAGCAGCTTGACACCTAGCGGGAGTACGGGCGAGCAGTACTTC. It specifies CASSLTPSGSTGEQYF.

This clonotype was seen a few times. The chain is built from TRBV20-1 and TRBJ1-1; D not resolved. Germline loops: CDR1 DFQATT, CDR2 SNEGSKA (reference sequence). This CDR3 is built from 14 residues. Trimming removed 3 bases at V and 0 bases at J, with 11 bases between. CDR3 loop: CSASSGAMNTEAFF. The CDR3 DNA sequence: TGCAGTGCTAGTTCCGGAGCCATGAACACTGAAGCTTTCTTT.

This chain uses TRBV6-1 with TRBJ1-2, with D unresolved. Germline assignment: CDR1 MNHNS and CDR2 SASEGT. V was cut by 6 bases and J by 2 bases, with 10 bases left in between. CDR3 size: 13 residues. The CDR3 region is CASRRHGNYGYTF. CDR3 in DNA: TGTGCCAGCAGAAGACACGGAAACTATGGCTACACCTTC.

This clonotype was seen at least ten times. The rearrangement joins TRBV5-5 to TRBJ2-7; D may be TRBD1 (6 bases). Germline loops: CDR1 SGHKS, CDR2 YYEKEE (reference sequence). V lost 4 bases and J lost 0, with 20 bases in between. CDR3 length: 17 residues. CDR3 bases: TGTGCCAGCAGCCGCCATTTTCCAGGACAGATCTCCTACGAGCAGTACTTC. Encoded protein: CASSRHFPGQISYEQYF.

This clonotype was seen ten or more times. The rearrangement joins TRBV29-1 to TRBJ2-7; 10 bases agree with TRBD1. V was pared by 7 bases and J by 7 bases, with 7 bases of the junction left unmatched. The CDR3 contains 12 residues. From germline, CDR1 is SQVTM and CDR2 ANQGSEA. CDR3 in DNA: TGCAGCGGTTTAGGGACAGGGGTGGAGCAGTACTTC. Its translation: CSGLGTGVEQYF.